The 7 T cell receptor beta chains reported below all come from one sample, sequenced in a study of blood T cell repertoires in COVID-19. Repertoires were generated with immunoSEQ multiplex PCR, while TCRdb's copy carries only in-frame clones and drops some. The data show approximately 75,000 clones, 70% to 90% seen once. Sequenced: peripheral blood. These receptors were taken from a woman aged 80 or over with acute or convalescent COVID-19.

The rearrangement uses TRBV11-3 and TRBJ2-7; 9 bases map to TRBD1. J was trimmed by 7 bases and V by 5 bases; bases with no gene match: 6. The CDR3 consists of 13 residues. CDR1 and CDR2 from the germline V gene are SGHNT and YENEEA. The CDR3 is CASSGDRDREQYF. CDR3 DNA: TGTGCCAGCAGCGGGGACAGGGACCGGGAGCAGTACTTC. The complete variable domain, with remaining parts taken from reference TRBV11-3 and TRBJ2-7, reads EAGVVQSPRYKIIEKKQPVAFWCNPISGHNTLYWYLQNLGQGPELLIRYENEEAVDDSQLPKDRFSAERLKGVDSTLKIQPAELGDSAVYLCASSGDRDREQYFGPGTRLTVT.

This rearrangement joins TRBV7-8 to TRBJ1-2; weak D call: TRBD1 (5 bases). This CDR3 has 15 residues. CDR1 is SGHVS, CDR2 FQNEAQ, per germline. The V gene lost 3 bases and the J gene lost 4 bases, with 15 bases spanning the gap. This CDR3 reads CASSLGQGLGYGYTF. In DNA form, the CDR3 reads TGTGCCAGCAGCTTGGGCCAGGGCCTTGGCTATGGCTACACCTTC. The whole variable domain, filled in from reference TRBV7-8 and TRBJ1-2, reads GAGVSQSPRYKVAKRGQDVALRCDPISGHVSLFWYQQALGQGPEFLTYFQNEAQLDKSGLPSDRFFAERPEGSVSTLKIQRTQQEDSAVYLCASSLGQGLGYGYTFGSGTRLTVV.

The rearrangement links TRBV11-2 to TRBJ2-1, with 14 bases matching TRBD2. Germline V gene lookup returns CDR1 SGHAT and CDR2 FQNNGV. The length of the CDR3 is 19 residues. The trim removed 4 bases at V and 3 bases at J, leaving 11 bases unmatched. CDR3 residues: CASSSGGTSGSGIYNEQFF. The CDR3 DNA is TGTGCCAGCAGCTCGGGGGGGACTAGCGGGAGTGGGATCTACAATGAGCAGTTCTTC.

This clone was counted between two and nine times. This chain joins TRBV2 and TRBJ1-2; 10 positions match TRBD1. The CDR3 runs 14 residues. Trimming removed 6 bases from V and 2 bases from J; junction bases left unmatched: 3. Germline loops: CDR1 SNHLY, CDR2 FYNNEI. CDR3 bases: TGTGCCAGCAGCCCGGGACAGGGGAACTATGGCTACACCTTC. Translation gives CASSPGQGNYGYTF.

In this sample, this clone turned up once. The CDR3 sequence: CASSPTDSGWGYNEQFF. The CDR3 DNA follows: TGTGCCAGCAGCCCCACGGATAGCGGGTGGGGGTACAATGAGCAGTTCTTC. This sequence joins TRBV11-2 and TRBJ2-1, with TRBD2 matching 7 bases. The germline CDR1 and CDR2 sequences are SGHAT and FQNNGV. The CDR3 has 17 amino acids. The J segment lost 4 bases and the V segment lost 5 bases, leaving 14 bases of the junction unmatched.

The CDR3 region has the DNA TGTGCCAGCAGACGGGGGGGCGGCCGGGACACCGGGGAGCTGTTTTTT. As protein: CASRRGGGRDTGELFF. The chain combines TRBV11-3 with TRBJ2-2; 8 positions match TRBD2. The V segment lost 6 bases and the J segment 3 bases; nucleotides outside the gene matches: 9. The CDR3 is made up of 16 amino acids. The germline gives CDR1 SGHNT, CDR2 YENEEA.

The rearrangement uses TRBV6-5 and TRBJ2-7, with D possibly TRBD2 on 6 matching bases. V was shortened by 7 bases and J by 2 bases, with 15 bases between the two germline ends. This CDR3 is built from 14 residues. CDR1 is MNHEY, CDR2 SVGAGI, per germline. The CDR3 sequence is CASTRTRRAYEQYF. CDR3 in DNA: TGTGCCAGCACCCGGACCCGGAGGGCCTACGAGCAGTACTTC.